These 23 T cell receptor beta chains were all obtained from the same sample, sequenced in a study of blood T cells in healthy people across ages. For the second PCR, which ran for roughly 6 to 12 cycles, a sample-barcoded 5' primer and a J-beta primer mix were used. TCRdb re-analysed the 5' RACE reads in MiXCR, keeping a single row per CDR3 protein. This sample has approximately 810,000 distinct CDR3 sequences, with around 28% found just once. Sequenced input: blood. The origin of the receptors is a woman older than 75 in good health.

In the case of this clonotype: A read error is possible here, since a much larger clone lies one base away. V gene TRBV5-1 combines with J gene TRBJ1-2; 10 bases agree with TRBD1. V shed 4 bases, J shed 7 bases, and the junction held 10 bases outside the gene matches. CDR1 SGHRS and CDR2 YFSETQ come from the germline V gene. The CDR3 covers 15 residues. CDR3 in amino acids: CASSQDRGYGCGYTF. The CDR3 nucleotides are TGCGCCAGCAGCCAGGACAGGGGGTACGGCTGTGGCTACACCTTC.

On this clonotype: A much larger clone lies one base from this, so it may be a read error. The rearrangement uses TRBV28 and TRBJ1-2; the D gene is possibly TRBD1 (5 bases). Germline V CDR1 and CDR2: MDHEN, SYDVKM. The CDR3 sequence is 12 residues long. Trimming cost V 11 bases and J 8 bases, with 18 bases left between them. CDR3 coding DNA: TGTGCCGGCGGACATGGCAATGGGGGCTACACCTTC. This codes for CAGGHGNGGYTF.

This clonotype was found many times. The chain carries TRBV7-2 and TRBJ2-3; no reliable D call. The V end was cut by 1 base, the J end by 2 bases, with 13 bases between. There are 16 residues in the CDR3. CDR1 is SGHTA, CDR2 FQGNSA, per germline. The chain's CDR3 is CASSLGGGQTTDTQYF. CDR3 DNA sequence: TGTGCCAGCAGCTTAGGGGGTGGGCAGACCACAGATACGCAGTATTTT.

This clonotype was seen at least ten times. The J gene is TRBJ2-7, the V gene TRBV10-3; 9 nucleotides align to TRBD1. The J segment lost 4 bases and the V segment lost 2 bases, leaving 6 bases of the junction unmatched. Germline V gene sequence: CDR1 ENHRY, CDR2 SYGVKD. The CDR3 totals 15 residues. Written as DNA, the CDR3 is TGTGCCATCAGTGAGCCGGGACAGGGCTTTTACGAGCAGTACTTC. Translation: CAISEPGQGFYEQYF.

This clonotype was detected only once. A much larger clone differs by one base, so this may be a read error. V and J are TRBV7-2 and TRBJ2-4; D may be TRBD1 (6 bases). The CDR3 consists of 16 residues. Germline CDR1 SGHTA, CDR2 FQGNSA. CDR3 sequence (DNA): TGTGCCAGAAGCTTAGCCGGGACAAATCGGGGAAACATTCAGTACTTC. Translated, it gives CARSLAGTNRGNIQYF.

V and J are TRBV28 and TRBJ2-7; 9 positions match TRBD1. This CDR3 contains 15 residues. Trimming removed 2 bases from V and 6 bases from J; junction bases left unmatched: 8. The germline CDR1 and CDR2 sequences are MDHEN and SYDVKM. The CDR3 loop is CASSLPGQGICEQYF. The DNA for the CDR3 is TGTGCCAGCAGTTTACCGGGACAGGGAATCTGCGAGCAGTACTTC.

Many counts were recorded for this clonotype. CDR3 sequence reads: CASGIQGFPSYEQYF. The CDR3 DNA follows: TGTGCCAGCGGCATACAGGGATTTCCCTCCTACGAGCAGTACTTC. The chain has TRBV6-5 and TRBJ2-7, with D possibly matching TRBD1 (6 bases). This CDR3 has 15 amino acids. The V gene's germline CDR1 is MNHEY and CDR2 SVGAGI. V was cut by 8 bases and J by 0 bases, with 17 bases left in between.

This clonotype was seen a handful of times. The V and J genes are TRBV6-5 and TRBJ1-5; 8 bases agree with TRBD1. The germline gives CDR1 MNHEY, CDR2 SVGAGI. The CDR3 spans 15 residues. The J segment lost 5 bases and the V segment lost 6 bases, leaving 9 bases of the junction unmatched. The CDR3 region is CASRPGQGVYQPQHF. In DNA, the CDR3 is TGTGCCAGCAGACCCGGACAGGGAGTATATCAGCCCCAGCATTTT.

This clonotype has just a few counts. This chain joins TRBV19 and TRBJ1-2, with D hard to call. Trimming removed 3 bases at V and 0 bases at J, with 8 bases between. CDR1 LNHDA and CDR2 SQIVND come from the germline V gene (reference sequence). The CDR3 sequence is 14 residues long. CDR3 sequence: CASSMSPANYGYTF. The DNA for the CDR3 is TGTGCCAGTAGTATGTCTCCGGCTAACTATGGCTACACCTTC.

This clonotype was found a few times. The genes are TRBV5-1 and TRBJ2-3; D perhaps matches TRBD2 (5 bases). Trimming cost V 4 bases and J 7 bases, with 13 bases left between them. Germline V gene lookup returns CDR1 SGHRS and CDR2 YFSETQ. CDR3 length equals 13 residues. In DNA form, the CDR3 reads TGCGCCAGCAGCAACGAGGGTTTTAATACGCAGTATTTT. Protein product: CASSNEGFNTQYF.

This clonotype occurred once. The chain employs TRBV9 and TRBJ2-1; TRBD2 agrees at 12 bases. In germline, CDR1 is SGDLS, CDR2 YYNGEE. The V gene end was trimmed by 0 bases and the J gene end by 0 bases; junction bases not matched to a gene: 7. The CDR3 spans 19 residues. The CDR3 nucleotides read TGTGCCAGCAGCGTAGGACTAGCGGGGGCCCAAAGCTCCTACAATGAGCAGTTCTTC. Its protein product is CASSVGLAGAQSSYNEQFF. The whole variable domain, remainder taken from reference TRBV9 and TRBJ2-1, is DSGVTQTPKHLITATGQRVTLRCSPRSGDLSVYWYQQSLDQGLQFLIQYYNGEERAKGNILERFSAQQFPDLHSELNLSSLELGDSALYFCASSVGLAGAQSSYNEQFFGPGTRLTVL.

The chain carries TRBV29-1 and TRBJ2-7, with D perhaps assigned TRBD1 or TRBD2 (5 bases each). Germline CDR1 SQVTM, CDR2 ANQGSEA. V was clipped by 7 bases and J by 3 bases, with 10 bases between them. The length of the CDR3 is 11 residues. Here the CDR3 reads CSGRDVYEQYF. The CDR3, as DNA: TGCAGCGGACGGGACGTCTACGAGCAGTACTTC.

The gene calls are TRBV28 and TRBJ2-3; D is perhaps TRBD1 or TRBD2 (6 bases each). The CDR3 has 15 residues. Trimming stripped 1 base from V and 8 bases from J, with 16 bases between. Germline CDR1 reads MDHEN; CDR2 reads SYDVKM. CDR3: CASSLLTGSAGTQYF. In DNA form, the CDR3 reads TGTGCCAGCAGTTTATTGACAGGTTCAGCGGGTACGCAGTATTTT.

The CDR3 sequence: CAITKDKNTEAFF. DNA for the CDR3: TGTGCCATCACCAAGGACAAGAACACTGAAGCTTTCTTT. This rearrangement joins TRBV10-3 to TRBJ1-1, with D perhaps matching TRBD1 (5 bases). The germline V gene encodes CDR1 ENHRY and CDR2 SYGVKD. CDR3 length: 13 residues. V dropped 7 bases and J dropped 1 base, with 10 bases sitting between them.

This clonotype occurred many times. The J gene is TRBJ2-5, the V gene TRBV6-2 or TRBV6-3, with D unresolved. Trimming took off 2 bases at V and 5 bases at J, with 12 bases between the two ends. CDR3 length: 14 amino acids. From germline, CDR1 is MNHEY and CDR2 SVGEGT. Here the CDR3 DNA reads TGTGCCAGCAGTTACGGCGCGAGAGCGGAGACCCAGTACTTC. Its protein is CASSYGARAETQYF.

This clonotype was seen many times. The CDR3 nucleotides are TGTGCCAGCAGCCCCGCGTGGAACCAAGAGACCCAGTACTTC. Protein sequence: CASSPAWNQETQYF. The chain is built from TRBV28 and TRBJ2-5; the D is unclear. V lost 6 bases to trimming and J lost 0 bases, with 11 bases between them. This CDR3 is 14 amino acids long. Germline loops: CDR1 MDHEN, CDR2 SYDVKM.

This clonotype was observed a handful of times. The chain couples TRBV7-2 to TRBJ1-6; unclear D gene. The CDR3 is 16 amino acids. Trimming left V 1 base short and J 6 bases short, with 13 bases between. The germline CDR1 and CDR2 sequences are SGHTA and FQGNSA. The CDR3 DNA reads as TGTGCCAGCAGCTTAGACATCAGGAGGCCTAATTCACCCCTCCACTTT. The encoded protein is CASSLDIRRPNSPLHF.

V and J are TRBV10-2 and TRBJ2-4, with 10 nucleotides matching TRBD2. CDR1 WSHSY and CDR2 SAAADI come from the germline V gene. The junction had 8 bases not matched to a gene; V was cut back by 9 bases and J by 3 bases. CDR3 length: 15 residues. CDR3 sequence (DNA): TGCGCCAGTGCGACGGGGACTAGCGACAAAAACATTCAGTACTTC. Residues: CASATGTSDKNIQYF.

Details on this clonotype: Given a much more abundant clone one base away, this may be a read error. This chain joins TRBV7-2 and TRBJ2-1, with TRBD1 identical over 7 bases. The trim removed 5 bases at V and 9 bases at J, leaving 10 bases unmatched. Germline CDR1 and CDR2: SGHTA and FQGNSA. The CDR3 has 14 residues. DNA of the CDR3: TGTGCCAGCAGCCAGGACAGGCAAGTGGGTGAGCAGTTCTTC. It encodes CASSQDRQVGEQFF. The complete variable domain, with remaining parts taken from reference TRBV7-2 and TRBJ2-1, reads GAGVSQSPSNKVTEKGKDVELRCDPISGHTALYWYRQSLGQGLEFLIYFQGNSAPDKSGLPSDRFSAERTGGSVSTLTIQRTQQEDSAVYLCASSQDRQVGEQFFGPGTRLTVL.

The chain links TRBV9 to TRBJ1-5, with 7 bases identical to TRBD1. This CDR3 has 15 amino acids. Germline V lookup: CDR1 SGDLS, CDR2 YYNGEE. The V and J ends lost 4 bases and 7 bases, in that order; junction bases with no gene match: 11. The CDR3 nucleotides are TGTGCCAGCAGCTTCGGACAGGCCTGGGAGCAGCCCCAGCATTTT. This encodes CASSFGQAWEQPQHF.

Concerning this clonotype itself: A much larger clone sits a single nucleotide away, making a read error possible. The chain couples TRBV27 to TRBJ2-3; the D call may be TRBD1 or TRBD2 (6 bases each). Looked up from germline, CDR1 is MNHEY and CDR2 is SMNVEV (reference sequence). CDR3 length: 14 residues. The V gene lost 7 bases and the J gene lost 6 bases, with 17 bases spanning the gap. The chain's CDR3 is CASTLVGGGDTQYF. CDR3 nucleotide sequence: TGTGCCAGCACCCTTGTGGGGGGCGGGGATACGCAGTATTTT.

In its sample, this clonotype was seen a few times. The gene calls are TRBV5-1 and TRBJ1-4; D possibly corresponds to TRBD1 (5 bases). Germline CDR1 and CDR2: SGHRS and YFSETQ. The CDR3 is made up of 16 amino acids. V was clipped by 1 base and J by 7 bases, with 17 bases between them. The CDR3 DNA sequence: TGCGCCAGCAGCTTGTCTTTCGACAGAGGGAGTGAAAAACTGTTTTTT. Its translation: CASSLSFDRGSEKLFF.

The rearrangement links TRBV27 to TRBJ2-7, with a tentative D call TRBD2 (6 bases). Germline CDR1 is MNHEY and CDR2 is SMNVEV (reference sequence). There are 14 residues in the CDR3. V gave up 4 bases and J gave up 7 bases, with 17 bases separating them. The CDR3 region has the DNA TGTGCCAGCAGTTCAGGACTACCTGCACTTGAGCAGTACTTC. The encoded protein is CASSSGLPALEQYF.